The subject of this entry is one T cell receptor beta chain. Antigen specificity is unknown. Sequenced by immunoSEQ multiplex PCR; TCRdb stores in-frame clones only, minus some. The sample contains tens of thousands of clones, around 90% of which appear only once. The data stem from a study of regulatory and conventional T cells in RAG deficiency. Findings and limits, study-wide: Other subsets showed roughly 10-fold reductions, but Treg unique TCR beta sequences fell roughly 96-fold in these patients. Omenn patients showed >75% Treg-Tconv overlap and shorter CDR3 lengths.

With 1 base removed from V and 2 bases from J, the gap between germline ends came to 5 bases. Germline-derived CDR1 and CDR2 are SGHRS and YFSETQ. The length of the CDR3 is 13 residues. Genomic DNA came from blood regulatory T cells gated CD4+ CD25-high CD127-low. In addition, the sample was reused for a study of regulatory T cells. From that report: Amplification used 52 TRBV primers and 13 TRBJ primers. Patient repertoires had restricted TRB V-J pairs and skewed V and J usage, most in Tregs.

The origin of this receptor is a human donor in good health. This chain links TRBV5-1 with TRBJ2-3; D is unclear. Material for sequencing was Tregs sorted from blood. The CDR3 region is CASSLLLTDTQYF. The CDR3 DNA sequence: TGCGCCAGCAGCTTGCTTCTCACAGATACGCAGTATTTT.